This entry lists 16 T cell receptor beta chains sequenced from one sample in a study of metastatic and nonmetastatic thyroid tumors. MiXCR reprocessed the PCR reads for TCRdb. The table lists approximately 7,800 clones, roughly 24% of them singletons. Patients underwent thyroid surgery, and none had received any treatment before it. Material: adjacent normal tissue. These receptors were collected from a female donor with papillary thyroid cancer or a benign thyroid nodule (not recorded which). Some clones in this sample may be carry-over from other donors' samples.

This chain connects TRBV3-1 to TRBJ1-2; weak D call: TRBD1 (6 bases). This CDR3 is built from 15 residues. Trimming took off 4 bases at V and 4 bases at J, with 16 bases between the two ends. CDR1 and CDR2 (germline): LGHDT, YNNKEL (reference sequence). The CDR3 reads CASSLAVDRIYGYTF. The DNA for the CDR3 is TGTGCCAGCAGCCTTGCGGTGGACAGAATCTATGGCTACACCTTC.

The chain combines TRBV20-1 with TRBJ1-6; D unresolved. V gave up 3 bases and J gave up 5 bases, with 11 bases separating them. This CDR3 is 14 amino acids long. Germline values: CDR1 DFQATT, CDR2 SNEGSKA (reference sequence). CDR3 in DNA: TGCAGTGCTAGTTTATCCCAGGATAATTCACCCCTCCACTTT. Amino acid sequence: CSASLSQDNSPLHF.

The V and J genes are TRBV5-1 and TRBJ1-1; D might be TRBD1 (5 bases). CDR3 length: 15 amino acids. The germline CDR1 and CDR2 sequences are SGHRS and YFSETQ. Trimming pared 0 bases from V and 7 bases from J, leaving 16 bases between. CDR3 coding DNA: TGCGCCAGCAGCTTGGAGAGTTTCGGGACGGATGAAGCTTTCTTT. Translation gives CASSLESFGTDEAFF.

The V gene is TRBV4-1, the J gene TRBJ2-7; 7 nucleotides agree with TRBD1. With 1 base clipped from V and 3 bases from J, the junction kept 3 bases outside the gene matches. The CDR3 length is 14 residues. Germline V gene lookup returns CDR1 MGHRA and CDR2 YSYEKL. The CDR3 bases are TGCGCCAGCAGCCAAGGGGCAGGGGGCTACGAGCAGTACTTC. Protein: CASSQGAGGYEQYF.

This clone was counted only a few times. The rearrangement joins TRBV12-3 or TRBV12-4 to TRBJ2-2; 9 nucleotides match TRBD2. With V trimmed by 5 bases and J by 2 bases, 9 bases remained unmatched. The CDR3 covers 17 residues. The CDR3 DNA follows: TGTGCCAGCAGTCCCCACCGAGCGGGGGGAAACACCGGGGAGCTGTTTTTT. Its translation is CASSPHRAGGNTGELFF.

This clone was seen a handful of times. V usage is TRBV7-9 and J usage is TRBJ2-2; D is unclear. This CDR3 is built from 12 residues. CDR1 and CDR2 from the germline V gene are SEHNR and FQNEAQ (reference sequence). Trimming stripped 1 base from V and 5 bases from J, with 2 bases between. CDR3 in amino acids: CASSLGTGELFF. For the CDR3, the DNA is TGTGCCAGCAGCTTAGGAACCGGGGAGCTGTTTTTT.

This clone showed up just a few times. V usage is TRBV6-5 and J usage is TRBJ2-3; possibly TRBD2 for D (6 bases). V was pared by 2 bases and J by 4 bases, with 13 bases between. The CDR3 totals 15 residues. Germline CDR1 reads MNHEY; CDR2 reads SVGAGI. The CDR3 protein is CASSYGGMGADTQYF. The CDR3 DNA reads TGTGCCAGCAGTTACGGAGGGATGGGCGCAGATACGCAGTATTTT.

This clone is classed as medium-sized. CDR3 coding DNA: TGTGCCAGCACCCCGGGGACAGGGATTGAAAAACTGTTTTTT. Translated, it gives CASTPGTGIEKLFF. This chain links TRBV6-1 with TRBJ1-4; 9 bases agree with TRBD1. Germline trimming cut 7 bases from V and 7 bases from J; bases unmatched to any gene: 7. In germline, CDR1 is MNHNS, CDR2 SASEGT. CDR3 size: 14 residues.

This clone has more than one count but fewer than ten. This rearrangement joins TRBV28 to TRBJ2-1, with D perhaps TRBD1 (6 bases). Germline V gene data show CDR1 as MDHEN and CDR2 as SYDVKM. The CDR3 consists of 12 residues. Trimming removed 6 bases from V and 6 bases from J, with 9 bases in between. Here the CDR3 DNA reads TGTGCCAGCAGCCCACAGGGCAATGAGCAGTTCTTC. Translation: CASSPQGNEQFF.

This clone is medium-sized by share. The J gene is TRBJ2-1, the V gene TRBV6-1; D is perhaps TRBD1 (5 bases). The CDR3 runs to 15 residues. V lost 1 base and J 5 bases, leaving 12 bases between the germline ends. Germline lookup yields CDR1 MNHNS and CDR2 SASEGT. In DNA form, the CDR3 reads TGTGCCAGCAGTGAAGGTAGGGGCTCGGACAATGAGCAGTTCTTC. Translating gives CASSEGRGSDNEQFF.

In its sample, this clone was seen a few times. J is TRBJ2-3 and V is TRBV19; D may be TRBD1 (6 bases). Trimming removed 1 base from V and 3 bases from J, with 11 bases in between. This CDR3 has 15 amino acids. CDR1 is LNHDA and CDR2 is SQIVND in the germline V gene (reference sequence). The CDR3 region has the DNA TGTGCCAGTAGTATAGGGGGACACCTGACAGATACGCAGTATTTT. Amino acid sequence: CASSIGGHLTDTQYF.

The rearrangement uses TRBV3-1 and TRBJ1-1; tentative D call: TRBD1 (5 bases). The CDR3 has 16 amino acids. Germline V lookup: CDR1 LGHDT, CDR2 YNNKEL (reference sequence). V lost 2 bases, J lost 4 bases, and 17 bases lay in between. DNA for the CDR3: TGTGCCAGCAGCCAAAGGGGTGTGGGGCGCGTCACTGAAGCTTTCTTT. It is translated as CASSQRGVGRVTEAFF.

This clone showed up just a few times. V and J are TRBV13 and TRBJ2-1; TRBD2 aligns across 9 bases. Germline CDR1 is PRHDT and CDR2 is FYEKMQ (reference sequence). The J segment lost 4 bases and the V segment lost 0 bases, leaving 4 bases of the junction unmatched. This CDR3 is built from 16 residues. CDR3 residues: CASSLGTSGTYNEQFF. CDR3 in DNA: TGTGCCAGCAGCTTAGGGACTAGCGGCACTTACAATGAGCAGTTCTTC. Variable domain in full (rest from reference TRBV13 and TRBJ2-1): AAGVIQSPRHLIKEKRETATLKCYPIPRHDTVYWYQQGPGQDPQFLISFYEKMQSDKGSIPDRFSAQQFSDYHSELNMSSLELGDSALYFCASSLGTSGTYNEQFFGPGTRLTVL.

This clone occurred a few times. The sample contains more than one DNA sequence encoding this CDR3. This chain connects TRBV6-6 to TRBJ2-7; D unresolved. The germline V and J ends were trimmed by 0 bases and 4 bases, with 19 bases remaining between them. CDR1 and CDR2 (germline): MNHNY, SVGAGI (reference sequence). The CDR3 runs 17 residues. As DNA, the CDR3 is TGTGCCAGCAGTTACTCGTCCACGGTTGGGGTTCCTTACGAGCAGTACTTC. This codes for CASSYSSTVGVPYEQYF.

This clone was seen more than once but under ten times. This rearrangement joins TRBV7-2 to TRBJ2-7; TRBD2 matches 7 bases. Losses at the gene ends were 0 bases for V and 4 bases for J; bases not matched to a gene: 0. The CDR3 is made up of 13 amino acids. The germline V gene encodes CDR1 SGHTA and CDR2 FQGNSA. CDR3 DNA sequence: TGTGCCAGCAGCTTAGCGGGGGGGTACGAGCAGTACTTC. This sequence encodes CASSLAGGYEQYF.

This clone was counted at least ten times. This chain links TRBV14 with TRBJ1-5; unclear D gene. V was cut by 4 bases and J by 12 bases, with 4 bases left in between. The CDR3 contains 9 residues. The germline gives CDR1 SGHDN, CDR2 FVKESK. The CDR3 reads CASSPLQHF. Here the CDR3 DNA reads TGTGCCAGCAGCCCTCTCCAGCATTTT.